These 22 T cell receptor beta chains came from one sample sequenced in a study of cytotoxic CD8 clonotypes in ibrutinib-treated CLL. The data were produced by immunoSEQ multiplex PCR, yet TCRdb's version contains in-frame clones alone and is incomplete. This repertoire shows about 72,000 clones, 80% found once; its top ten account for roughly 7.5%. Sequencing used PBMCs, obtained at disease progression, from a patient treated with ibrutinib. These receptors originate from a human donor with chronic lymphocytic leukemia.

This clone occurred a few times. The V gene is TRBV9, the J gene TRBJ2-1; 13 bases align to TRBD2. The CDR3 length is 15 residues. The junction had 2 bases not matched to a gene; V was cut back by 1 base and J by 7 bases. Germline lookup yields CDR1 SGDLS and CDR2 YYNGEE. CDR3 amino acids: CASSVTSGRGNEQFF. In DNA form, the CDR3 reads TGTGCCAGCAGCGTAACTAGCGGGAGGGGGAATGAGCAGTTCTTC.

This chain connects TRBV7-9 to TRBJ1-2; TRBD1 agrees at 8 bases. The length of the CDR3 is 14 residues. J lost 4 bases, V lost 5 bases, and 6 bases had no gene match. From germline, CDR1 is SEHNR and CDR2 FQNEAQ (reference sequence). The DNA of the CDR3 is TGTGCCAGCAGCCGCCGGACAGGGATCTATGGCTACACCTTC. It codes for CASSRRTGIYGYTF.

The chain recombines TRBV5-6 with TRBJ2-5, with D perhaps being TRBD1 or TRBD2 (5 bases each). The CDR3 extends over 16 amino acids. The V end lost 5 bases, the J end lost 5 bases, and 22 bases lay between the germline ends. Germline V CDR1 and CDR2: SGHDT, YYEEEE. Here the CDR3 reads CASSHGLVDRGETQYF. CDR3 nucleotide sequence: TGTGCCAGCAGTCATGGACTGGTCGATAGGGGTGAGACCCAGTACTTC.

This clone was detected only a few times. The rearrangement uses TRBV28 and TRBJ1-2; no clear D gene. The CDR3 runs 10 residues. Germline lookup yields CDR1 MDHEN and CDR2 SYDVKM. With 5 bases removed from V and 6 bases from J, the gap between germline ends came to 4 bases. The CDR3 here is CASSSNGYTF. CDR3 sequence (DNA): TGTGCCAGCAGTAGCAATGGCTACACCTTC.

The CDR3 protein is CASSWDRGQTNTGELFF. In DNA form, the CDR3 reads TGTGCCAGCAGTTGGGACAGGGGACAGACGAACACCGGGGAGCTGTTTTTT. The chain combines TRBV28 with TRBJ2-2; TRBD1 matches at 10 bases. Looked up from germline, CDR1 is MDHEN and CDR2 is SYDVKM. The CDR3 has 17 amino acids. V lost 4 bases and J lost 0; bases outside the gene matches: 5.

This chain links TRBV7-9 with TRBJ1-4; D is ambiguous. Germline V gives CDR1 SEHNR, CDR2 FQNEAQ (reference sequence). V lost 1 base to trimming and J lost 6 bases, with 21 bases between them. This CDR3 comprises 18 residues. CDR3 amino acids: CASSLEDGRHNPYEKLFF. CDR3 DNA: TGTGCCAGCAGCTTAGAGGACGGCCGACATAATCCTTATGAAAAACTGTTTTTT.

This chain uses TRBV5-1 with TRBJ1-2; no firm D call. From germline, CDR1 is SGHRS and CDR2 YFSETQ. Deletions cut 0 bases from V and 6 bases from J, with 12 bases between. This CDR3 is 14 amino acids long. Here the CDR3 DNA reads TGCGCCAGCAGCTTGGGGGGTGCAAGGGATGGCTACACCTTC. This encodes CASSLGGARDGYTF.

This clone was found a few times. The rearrangement links TRBV18 to TRBJ1-1; D is perhaps TRBD1 (5 bases). The length of the CDR3 is 13 residues. Germline V gene data show CDR1 as KGHSH and CDR2 as LQKENI. Trimming cost V 1 base and J 3 bases, with 6 bases left between them. The CDR3 sequence is CASSPRGDTEAFF. In nucleotides, the CDR3 is TGTGCCAGCTCACCACGGGGGGACACTGAAGCTTTCTTT.

This chain uses TRBV30 with TRBJ2-7, with TRBD2 identical over 7 bases. This CDR3 is 15 amino acids long. V shed 2 bases, J shed 4 bases, and the junction held 11 bases outside the gene matches. CDR1 GTSNPN and CDR2 SVGIG come from the germline V gene (reference sequence). For the CDR3, the DNA is TGTGCCTGGAGTACCTGGGACTACCCCCCGTACGAGCAGTACTTC. It specifies CAWSTWDYPPYEQYF.

V usage is TRBV7-3 and J usage is TRBJ1-1; D unclear. V dropped 4 bases and J dropped 4 bases, with 10 bases sitting between them. CDR3 length equals 13 residues. Germline V gene sequence: CDR1 SGHTA, CDR2 FQGTGA. CDR3 in amino acids: CASSYGRGTEAFF. CDR3 DNA: TGTGCCAGCAGCTACGGACGCGGCACTGAAGCTTTCTTT.

The chain joins TRBV7-2 to TRBJ1-1, with D tentatively TRBD1 (6 bases). Trimming shortened V by 5 bases and J by 0 bases, and 13 bases separated the two germline ends. The germline gives CDR1 SGHTA, CDR2 FQGNSA. The CDR3 has 15 residues. The CDR3 DNA reads as TGTGCCAGCAGCCGCAGGGGAACCATGAACACTGAAGCTTTCTTT. It yields the protein CASSRRGTMNTEAFF.

This clone has a single count. This chain uses TRBV5-1 with TRBJ2-1; 8 bases agree with TRBD2. CDR1 SGHRS and CDR2 YFSETQ come from the germline V gene. V dropped 2 bases and J dropped 4; count of bases not matched to a gene: 11. The CDR3 is 17 amino acids. CDR3 in amino acids: CASSFLQAGAVYNEQFF. The CDR3 DNA follows: TGCGCCAGCAGCTTCCTACAAGCGGGGGCTGTTTACAATGAGCAGTTCTTC.

The chain combines TRBV6-4 with TRBJ2-1; the match to TRBD1 covers 7 bases. With 6 bases clipped from V and 6 bases from J, the junction kept 11 bases outside the gene matches. The CDR3 is made up of 15 amino acids. Germline CDR1 and CDR2: MRHNA and SNTAGT. The CDR3 spells CASSPLAGGFNEQFF. The CDR3 nucleotides are TGTGCCAGCAGCCCTCTGGCAGGGGGATTCAATGAGCAGTTCTTC.

The J gene is TRBJ2-7, the V gene TRBV11-2, with D hard to call. Trimming pared 0 bases from V and 2 bases from J, leaving 8 bases between. Germline CDR1 and CDR2: SGHAT and FQNNGV. The CDR3 runs 14 residues. The DNA for the CDR3 is TGTGCCAGCAGCTTAGATCTCAGGACCTACGAGCAGTACTTC. Protein: CASSLDLRTYEQYF.

The chain links TRBV18 to TRBJ1-1, with D maybe TRBD1 (5 bases). CDR3 length: 17 amino acids. V lost 3 bases to trimming and J lost 1 base, with 18 bases between them. Germline CDR1 KGHSH, CDR2 LQKENI. As DNA, the CDR3 is TGTGCCAGCTCACCGACGAGCGGGGGAGAAGGGAACACTGAAGCTTTCTTT. As protein: CASSPTSGGEGNTEAFF.

The rearrangement uses TRBV27 and TRBJ1-5, with D perhaps TRBD1 (6 bases). V was shortened by 2 bases and J by 10 bases, with 12 bases between the two germline ends. Per the germline V gene, CDR1 is MNHEY and CDR2 is SMNVEV (reference sequence). The CDR3 contains 13 residues. The CDR3 bases are TGTGCCAGCAGTTTAGGGGGCGGAGTACCCCAGCATTTT. Residues: CASSLGGGVPQHF.

V gene TRBV28 combines with J gene TRBJ1-2; D is possibly TRBD1 (5 bases). CDR3 size: 13 residues. Trimming took off 6 bases at V and 5 bases at J, with 13 bases between the two ends. The germline V gene has CDR1 MDHEN and CDR2 SYDVKM. This chain's CDR3 is CASRPGNVYGYTF. CDR3 DNA: TGTGCCAGCAGGCCAGGGAACGTGTATGGCTACACCTTC.

J is TRBJ2-2 and V is TRBV29-1, with a possible D match to TRBD2 (5 bases). V was trimmed by 5 bases and J by 4 bases, leaving 23 bases between them. CDR3 length: 17 amino acids. CDR1 and CDR2 (germline): SQVTM, ANQGSEA. The CDR3, as DNA: TGCAGCGTTCAAAAAACTGGCGGGCCAGGCAGCACCGGGGAGCTGTTTTTT. It specifies CSVQKTGGPGSTGELFF.

V usage is TRBV5-6 and J usage is TRBJ1-2; D unclear. Looked up from germline, CDR1 is SGHDT and CDR2 is YYEEEE. CDR3 size: 11 residues. V gave up 4 bases and J gave up 5 bases, with 6 bases separating them. The DNA of the CDR3 is TGTGCCAGCAGCACTATTTATGGCTACACCTTC. Its translation: CASSTIYGYTF.

The chain couples TRBV5-4 to TRBJ2-3; 10 bases line up with TRBD2. This CDR3 comprises 15 residues. Germline lookup yields CDR1 SGHNT and CDR2 YYREEE (reference sequence). The ends lost 4 bases at V and 3 bases at J; junction bases unmatched: 5. CDR3 in amino acids: CASSPGLARTDTQYF. The DNA of the CDR3 is TGTGCCAGCAGCCCGGGACTAGCGAGAACAGATACGCAGTATTTT.

The V and J genes are TRBV6-1 and TRBJ1-5; tentative D call: TRBD1 (6 bases). Germline CDR1 is MNHNS and CDR2 is SASEGT. The CDR3 totals 15 residues. Trimming shortened V by 7 bases and J by 0 bases, and 13 bases separated the two germline ends. The CDR3 protein is CASTQRDNSNQPQHF. In DNA, the CDR3 is TGTGCCAGCACCCAAAGGGACAATAGCAATCAGCCCCAGCATTTT.

In this sample, this clone turned up a few times. The V call is TRBV18, the J call TRBJ1-4; no clear D. V lost 0 bases to trimming and J lost 2 bases, with 4 bases between them. The V gene's germline CDR1 is KGHSH and CDR2 LQKENI. This CDR3 comprises 14 residues. The CDR3 DNA sequence: TGTGCCAGCTCACCACCGGGGACTAATGAAAAACTGTTTTTT. Translating it yields CASSPPGTNEKLFF.